This T cell receptor (beta chain) appears in the sequencing data of a study of OX40 agonist ivuxolimab in advanced cancers. At the level of the study: The patients got ivuxolimab, which is an agonistic anti-OX40 (CD134) antibody. Patients were roughly 81% male with ages roughly 20 to 85, mean approximately 58.

Sequencing used immunoSEQ multiplex PCR; TCRdb keeps in-frame clones, though not all of them. The sample gives about 75,000 clones, around 83% of which show up once; about 17% is in the top ten. Losses at the gene ends were 2 bases for V and 9 bases for J; bases not matched to a gene: 11. This CDR3 region has 16 residues. CDR1 is MDHEN, CDR2 SYDVKM, per germline. Study-level findings and limits: Dosing at 0.1 to 3.0 mg/kg was accompanied by clonal expansion of CD4+ and CD8+ blood T cells by week 6.

Comment on this clone: Antigen unknown.

This rearrangement joins TRBV28 to TRBJ2-1, with 9 bases aligning to TRBD1. The receptor's source is an adult with an advanced solid tumor such as melanoma, head and neck, liver or kidney cancer. Sequencing used CD4+ or CD8+ T cells sorted from blood, obtained in a trial of the OX40 agonist ivuxolimab. CDR3 nucleotide sequence: TGTGCCAGCAGTTTAGTTTTTGGACAGGGGAAGGTTGAGCAGTTCTTC. The encoded protein is CASSLVFGQGKVEQFF.